One sample yielded the 8 T cell receptor beta chains listed below, sequenced in a study of CD8 T cells in ankylosing spondylitis. TCRdb analysed the 5' RACE reads with MiXCR anew, one entry per CDR3 protein. The data show 200,000 to 300,000 distinct CDR3 sequences, less than 10% seen once. Sequenced input: blood, either unsorted or a sorted T cell fraction (not recorded which). These receptors all come from a male donor with ankylosing spondylitis or in good health (not recorded which).

This sequence joins TRBV25-1 and TRBJ1-1; D gene unclear. Germline V gives CDR1 MGHDK, CDR2 SYGVNS. Deletions cut 1 base from V and 5 bases from J, with 5 bases between. This CDR3 region has 12 residues. For the CDR3, the DNA is TGTGCCAGCAGTGAATTGGGGACTGAAGCTTTCTTT. This translates into CASSELGTEAFF.

Ten or more counts support this clonotype. V is TRBV6-2 or TRBV6-3 and J is TRBJ2-1; D unresolved. Per the germline V gene, CDR1 is MNHEY and CDR2 is SVGEGT. This CDR3 has 14 amino acids. V dropped 2 bases and J dropped 0 bases, with 5 bases sitting between them. The CDR3 DNA is TGTGCCAGCAGTTACCGACCCTCCTACAATGAGCAGTTCTTC. Translated, it gives CASSYRPSYNEQFF.

V gene TRBV5-1 combines with J gene TRBJ2-1; TRBD2 matches 12 bases. This CDR3 is built from 17 residues. J gave up 3 bases and V 0 bases, and 4 bases lay outside the gene matches. The V gene's germline CDR1 is SGHRS and CDR2 YFSETQ. In nucleotides, the CDR3 is TGCGCCAGCAGCTTGGGTCTAGCGGGGGGGATCTACAATGAGCAGTTCTTC. Its protein is CASSLGLAGGIYNEQFF.

This clonotype has a count of ten or more. This rearrangement joins TRBV7-3 to TRBJ2-1; TRBD1 agrees at 8 bases. The germline V gene encodes CDR1 SGHTA and CDR2 FQGTGA. The CDR3 consists of 15 residues. Trimming at V came to 1 base and at J to 6 bases, leaving 5 bases not matched to a gene. CDR3 DNA sequence: TGTGCCAGCAGCTTAAACGCAGGGGGCTTCAATGAGCAGTTCTTC. Its protein product is CASSLNAGGFNEQFF. Using reference TRBV7-3 and TRBJ2-1 for the parts outside the CDR3, the full variable domain is GAGVSQTPSNKVTEKGKYVELRCDPISGHTALYWYRQSLGQGPEFLIYFQGTGAADDSGLPNDRFFAVRPEGSVSTLKIQRTERGDSAVYLCASSLNAGGFNEQFFGPGTRLTVL.

V and J are TRBV3-1 and TRBJ2-7; 7 bases map to TRBD2. Germline values: CDR1 LGHDT, CDR2 YNNKEL (reference sequence). The length of the CDR3 is 14 residues. The V segment lost 8 bases and the J segment 2 bases; nucleotides outside the gene matches: 9. CDR3 bases: TGTGCCAGCCGCCGAAGCGGGGTGACCTACGAGCAGTACTTC. Protein sequence: CASRRSGVTYEQYF.

The table lists this clonotype with a few counts. The V gene is TRBV20-1, the J gene TRBJ2-1; weak D call: TRBD2 (5 bases). V was cut by 6 bases and J by 2 bases, with 14 bases left in between. The germline V gene has CDR1 DFQATT and CDR2 SNEGSKA (reference sequence). CDR3 length: 14 amino acids. CDR3 amino acids: CSANPAAAYNEQFF. The CDR3 DNA reads as TGCAGTGCCAACCCGGCAGCGGCCTACAATGAGCAGTTCTTC.

This clonotype was counted once. A much larger clone sits a single nucleotide away, making a read error possible. The V gene is TRBV4-3, the J gene TRBJ2-5; TRBD2 agrees at 7 bases. This CDR3 has 13 amino acids. Germline values: CDR1 LGHNA, CDR2 YSLEER. DNA of the CDR3: TGCGCCAGCAGCCAAGACCGGCGGGAGAACCAGTACTTC. Its protein is CASSQDRRENQYF.

The V call is TRBV15, the J call TRBJ1-5; a weak D match, TRBD1 (5 bases). This CDR3 region has 17 residues. Trimming left V 5 bases short and J 4 bases short, with 21 bases between. CDR1 is LNHNV and CDR2 is YYDKDF in the germline V gene (reference sequence). CDR3 amino acids: CATSPIKDRGPNQPQHF. DNA for the CDR3: TGTGCCACCAGCCCAATCAAAGACCGGGGCCCAAATCAGCCCCAGCATTTT. The full variable domain, its missing parts supplied by reference TRBV15 and TRBJ1-5, is DAMVIQNPRYQVTQFGKPVTLSCSQTLNHNVMYWYQQKSSQAPKLLFHYYDKDFNNEADTPDNFQSRRPNTSFCFLDIRSPGLGDTAMYLCATSPIKDRGPNQPQHFGDGTRLSIL.